These T cell receptor beta chains were read from a single sample in a study of CD8 T cells in Susac syndrome. One entry per CDR3 protein results from TCRdb running MiXCR on the immunoSEQ multiplex PCR reads. Of approximately 140,000 distinct CDR3 sequences listed, roughly 80% are singletons. Source material: CD8+ T cells from PBMCs. All receptors come from a human donor with multiple sclerosis. Both conserved end residues are part of each CDR3. The order of the fields is D gene, clone size, V gene, J gene, CDR3 protein, CDR3 DNA. A D gene is named only where the DNA matches it firmly. For some rows the clone size is stated as once, few or many, or as a class when expanded; others skip it.

d_gene: TRBD1; abundance: NA; v_gene: TRBV27; j_gene: TRBJ2-7; CDR3aa: CASSLDRRLEQYF; CDR3nt: TGTGCCAGCTCCCTGGACAGGCGGCTCGAGCAGTACTTC
d_gene: NA; abundance: NA; v_gene: TRBV4-1; j_gene: TRBJ2-7; CDR3aa: CASSQGGVEQYF; CDR3nt: TGCGCCAGCAGCCAAGGAGGGGTTGAGCAGTACTTC
d_gene: TRBD2; abundance: NA; v_gene: TRBV4-1; j_gene: TRBJ2-3; CDR3aa: CASSRSSGGPDTQYF; CDR3nt: TGCGCCAGCAGCCGTTCTAGCGGGGGCCCAGATACGCAGTATTTT
d_gene: NA; abundance: NA; v_gene: TRBV4-3; j_gene: TRBJ1-2; CDR3aa: CASSHLTGYNGYTF; CDR3nt: TGCGCCAGCAGCCACCTTACAGGGTACAATGGCTACACCTTC
d_gene: TRBD1; abundance: NA; v_gene: TRBV6-5; j_gene: TRBJ1-4; CDR3aa: CASSLTGTGGQKLFF; CDR3nt: TGTGCCAGCAGTTTAACGGGGACAGGAGGCCAAAAACTGTTTTTT
d_gene: TRBD2; abundance: NA; v_gene: TRBV27; j_gene: TRBJ2-1; CDR3aa: CASSHQRGEQFF; CDR3nt: TGTGCCAGCAGTCACCAGCGGGGCGAGCAGTTCTTC
d_gene: TRBD1; abundance: few; v_gene: TRBV6-5; j_gene: TRBJ2-2; CDR3aa: CASSYGTDYTGELFF; CDR3nt: TGTGCCAGCAGTTACGGGACAGATTACACCGGGGAGCTGTTTTTT
d_gene: NA; abundance: NA; v_gene: TRBV5-5; j_gene: TRBJ2-1; CDR3aa: CASSLALVNEQFF; CDR3nt: TGTGCCAGCAGCTTGGCCCTAGTCAATGAGCAGTTCTTC
d_gene: NA; abundance: NA; v_gene: TRBV13; j_gene: TRBJ2-1; CDR3aa: CAVSRVLYNEQFF; CDR3nt: TGTGCTGTCAGCCGCGTCCTTTACAATGAGCAGTTCTTC
d_gene: NA; abundance: NA; v_gene: TRBV6-2/TRBV6-3; j_gene: TRBJ1-2; CDR3aa: CASSYRETGSGYTF; CDR3nt: TGTGCCAGCAGTTACCGGGAAACAGGGAGTGGCTACACCTTC
d_gene: NA; abundance: NA; v_gene: TRBV7-2; j_gene: TRBJ2-3; CDR3aa: CASSQRHGGTTDTQYF; CDR3nt: TGTGCCAGCAGCCAACGACACGGCGGAACCACAGATACGCAGTATTTT
d_gene: NA; abundance: NA; v_gene: TRBV27; j_gene: TRBJ2-1; CDR3aa: CASSLGRGEQFF; CDR3nt: TGTGCCAGCAGTTTGGGTAGGGGTGAGCAGTTCTTC
d_gene: TRBD1; abundance: once; v_gene: TRBV4-1; j_gene: TRBJ2-2; CDR3aa: CASSQDPATGPTGELFF; CDR3nt: TGCGCCAGCAGCCAAGATCCCGCGACAGGGCCCACCGGGGAGCTGTTTTTT
d_gene: NA; abundance: NA; v_gene: TRBV7-9; j_gene: TRBJ1-3; CDR3aa: CASSPPPGSGNTIYF; CDR3nt: TGTGCCAGCAGCCCTCCGCCCGGCTCTGGAAACACCATATATTTT
d_gene: NA; abundance: NA; v_gene: TRBV15; j_gene: TRBJ2-2; CDR3aa: CATSFETGELFF; CDR3nt: TGTGCCACCAGTTTCGAAACCGGGGAGCTGTTTTTT
d_gene: NA; abundance: NA; v_gene: TRBV19; j_gene: TRBJ1-1; CDR3aa: CASGGSENTEAFF; CDR3nt: TGTGCCAGTGGTGGCAGCGAGAACACTGAAGCTTTCTTT
d_gene: NA; abundance: once; v_gene: TRBV19; j_gene: TRBJ1-5; CDR3aa: CASTPTEGYNQPQHF; CDR3nt: TGTGCCAGTACCCCTACCGAGGGGTACAATCAGCCCCAGCATTTT
d_gene: NA; abundance: NA; v_gene: TRBV9; j_gene: TRBJ1-4; CDR3aa: CASSLLQRKLKSF; CDR3nt: TGTGCCAGCAGCTTACTCCAGAGGAAACTGAAGTCTTTT
d_gene: NA; abundance: NA; v_gene: TRBV30; j_gene: TRBJ1-1; CDR3aa: CAWRRHTEAFF; CDR3nt: TGTGCCTGGAGGAGACACACTGAAGCTTTCTTT
d_gene: NA; abundance: NA; v_gene: TRBV12-3/TRBV12-4; j_gene: TRBJ2-3; CDR3aa: CASTRSWGQGLATDTQYF; CDR3nt: TGTGCCAGCACCCGGTCGTGGGGGCAGGGTTTAGCCACAGATACGCAGTATTTT
d_gene: NA; abundance: few; v_gene: TRBV11-2; j_gene: TRBJ2-3; CDR3aa: CASSLDVPGGPDTQYF; CDR3nt: TGTGCCAGCAGCTTAGATGTTCCGGGGGGCCCAGATACGCAGTATTTT
d_gene: NA; abundance: few; v_gene: TRBV7-9; j_gene: TRBJ2-7; CDR3aa: CASSPPAGSYEQYF; CDR3nt: TGTGCCAGCAGCCCCCCGGCGGGCAGCTACGAGCAGTACTTC
d_gene: NA; abundance: NA; v_gene: TRBV27; j_gene: TRBJ1-1; CDR3aa: CASSLSSGGTEAFF; CDR3nt: TGTGCCAGCAGTTTATCGTCTGGGGGGACTGAAGCTTTCTTT
d_gene: NA; abundance: NA; v_gene: TRBV21-1; j_gene: TRBJ2-7; CDR3aa: CASSGFLVEQYF; CDR3nt: TGTGCCAGCAGCGGGTTTCTTGTTGAGCAGTACTTC
d_gene: NA; abundance: NA; v_gene: TRBV27; j_gene: TRBJ1-1; CDR3aa: CASKIMPHTEAFF; CDR3nt: TGTGCCAGCAAAATAATGCCGCACACTGAAGCTTTCTTT
d_gene: NA; abundance: NA; v_gene: TRBV21-1; j_gene: TRBJ2-1; CDR3aa: CASSKAGSGVDKCNEQFF; CDR3nt: TGTGCCAGCAGCAAAGCCGGTAGCGGGGTCGATAAGTGCAATGAGCAGTTCTTC
d_gene: NA; abundance: NA; v_gene: TRBV10-2; j_gene: TRBJ1-5; CDR3aa: CASSEGVTQPQHF; CDR3nt: TGCGCCAGCAGTGAAGGGGTTACCCAGCCCCAGCATTTT
d_gene: NA; abundance: NA; v_gene: TRBV19; j_gene: TRBJ2-2; CDR3aa: CASSQGTGELFF; CDR3nt: TGTGCCAGTAGTCAGGGAACCGGGGAGCTGTTTTTT
d_gene: TRBD1; abundance: NA; v_gene: TRBV30; j_gene: TRBJ2-6; CDR3aa: CAWRGTGGIEANVLTF; CDR3nt: TGTGCCTGGAGAGGGACAGGGGGGATTGAGGCCAACGTCCTGACTTTC
d_gene: NA; abundance: NA; v_gene: TRBV19; j_gene: TRBJ1-1; CDR3aa: CASSSSTHTEAFF; CDR3nt: TGTGCCAGTAGTTCAAGCACCCACACTGAAGCTTTCTTT
d_gene: NA; abundance: NA; v_gene: TRBV6-1; j_gene: TRBJ2-7; CDR3aa: CASRGGAEQYF; CDR3nt: TGTGCCAGCAGGGGCGGGGCCGAGCAGTACTTC
d_gene: NA; abundance: once; v_gene: TRBV20-1; j_gene: TRBJ1-2; CDR3aa: CSARDPVRGIFNYGYTF; CDR3nt: TGCAGTGCTAGAGATCCGGTCAGGGGTATTTTTAACTATGGCTACACCTTC
d_gene: NA; abundance: NA; v_gene: TRBV19; j_gene: TRBJ1-2; CDR3aa: CASSYNLFYGYTF; CDR3nt: TGTGCCAGTAGTTATAACTTATTCTATGGCTACACCTTC
d_gene: NA; abundance: few; v_gene: TRBV6-1; j_gene: TRBJ1-6; CDR3aa: CASSEFNMENSPLHF; CDR3nt: TGTGCCAGCAGTGAATTTAACATGGAGAATTCACCCCTCCACTTT
d_gene: NA; abundance: NA; v_gene: TRBV2; j_gene: TRBJ2-1; CDR3aa: CAGGSGVTPYNEQFF; CDR3nt: TGTGCCGGGGGATCGGGGGTGACTCCCTACAATGAGCAGTTCTTC
d_gene: NA; abundance: NA; v_gene: TRBV4-3; j_gene: TRBJ1-1; CDR3aa: CASSLPGGSGATEAFF; CDR3nt: TGCGCCAGCAGCCTACCGGGGGGTAGTGGGGCCACTGAAGCTTTCTTT
d_gene: TRBD1; abundance: few; v_gene: TRBV28; j_gene: TRBJ2-5; CDR3aa: CASSPGTGGRETQYF; CDR3nt: TGTGCCAGCAGTCCCGGGACAGGGGGCCGGGAGACCCAGTACTTC
d_gene: NA; abundance: NA; v_gene: TRBV13; j_gene: TRBJ1-6; CDR3aa: CATGTENSPLHF; CDR3nt: TGTGCCACCGGGACTGAGAATTCACCCCTCCACTTT
d_gene: NA; abundance: NA; v_gene: TRBV4-2; j_gene: TRBJ1-1; CDR3aa: CASSQEPRGSTEAFF; CDR3nt: TGTGCCAGCAGCCAAGAGCCTCGGGGGTCCACTGAAGCTTTCTTT
d_gene: NA; abundance: NA; v_gene: TRBV7-9; j_gene: TRBJ2-2; CDR3aa: CASSLEGSGTGELFF; CDR3nt: TGTGCCAGCAGCTTGGAGGGTTCGGGCACCGGGGAGCTGTTTTTT
d_gene: TRBD1; abundance: NA; v_gene: TRBV10-3; j_gene: TRBJ2-1; CDR3aa: CAITSDRSYNEQFF; CDR3nt: TGTGCCATCACCTCGGACAGGTCCTACAATGAGCAGTTCTTC
d_gene: NA; abundance: NA; v_gene: TRBV6-1; j_gene: TRBJ1-2; CDR3aa: CASTQDSSDYGYTF; CDR3nt: TGTGCCAGCACCCAGGACTCCTCAGACTATGGCTACACCTTC
d_gene: TRBD2; abundance: NA; v_gene: TRBV20-1; j_gene: TRBJ2-1; CDR3aa: CSARTSGYNEQFF; CDR3nt: TGCAGTGCTCGGACTAGCGGCTACAATGAGCAGTTCTTC
d_gene: NA; abundance: NA; v_gene: TRBV7-8; j_gene: TRBJ2-1; CDR3aa: CASSPMASRNEQFF; CDR3nt: TGTGCCAGCAGCCCAATGGCTAGTCGGAATGAGCAGTTCTTC
d_gene: NA; abundance: NA; v_gene: TRBV9; j_gene: TRBJ2-1; CDR3aa: CASSVVGESYEQFF; CDR3nt: TGTGCCAGCAGCGTAGTAGGCGAGAGCTATGAGCAGTTCTTC
d_gene: NA; abundance: NA; v_gene: TRBV27; j_gene: TRBJ2-5; CDR3aa: CASSGEGAVHYF; CDR3nt: TGTGCCAGCAGTGGGGAGGGGGCCGTCCACTACTTC
d_gene: NA; abundance: NA; v_gene: TRBV3-1; j_gene: TRBJ2-3; CDR3aa: CASSQVVGGADTQYF; CDR3nt: TGTGCCAGCAGCCAAGTCGTGGGGGGCGCAGATACGCAGTATTTT
d_gene: NA; abundance: NA; v_gene: TRBV27; j_gene: TRBJ1-1; CDR3aa: CASSLLVGTEAFF; CDR3nt: TGTGCCAGCAGTTTACTGGTTGGAACTGAAGCTTTCTTT
d_gene: NA; abundance: NA; v_gene: TRBV14; j_gene: TRBJ1-4; CDR3aa: CASSQFHEKLFF; CDR3nt: TGTGCCAGCAGCCAATTCCATGAAAAACTGTTTTTT
d_gene: NA; abundance: NA; v_gene: TRBV7-6; j_gene: TRBJ2-5; CDR3aa: CASSFSDESGETQYF; CDR3nt: TGTGCCAGCAGCTTTTCGGATGAATCGGGGGAGACCCAGTACTTC
d_gene: TRBD1; abundance: few; v_gene: TRBV27; j_gene: TRBJ1-1; CDR3aa: CASSTRTGTAEAFF; CDR3nt: TGTGCCAGCAGTACGAGGACAGGGACCGCTGAAGCTTTCTTT
d_gene: NA; abundance: few; v_gene: TRBV6-1; j_gene: TRBJ2-3; CDR3aa: CASSLPRASTDTQYF; CDR3nt: TGTGCCAGCAGCCTCCCTAGGGCTTCCACAGATACGCAGTATTTT
d_gene: TRBD2; abundance: NA; v_gene: TRBV20-1; j_gene: TRBJ2-1; CDR3aa: CSARGLAESVNEQFF; CDR3nt: TGCAGTGCTAGGGGCCTAGCGGAGAGTGTAAATGAGCAGTTCTTC
d_gene: NA; abundance: NA; v_gene: TRBV11-2; j_gene: TRBJ2-1; CDR3aa: CASSLGWLANNEQFF; CDR3nt: TGTGCCAGCAGCTTAGGTTGGCTGGCGAACAATGAGCAGTTCTTC
d_gene: TRBD2; abundance: NA; v_gene: TRBV19; j_gene: TRBJ2-2; CDR3aa: CASSITSGGELFF; CDR3nt: TGTGCCAGTAGTATAACTAGCGGAGGGGAGCTGTTTTTT